The rows below give T cell receptor beta chains drawn from one sample of a study of blood T cells in healthy people across ages. TCRdb analysed the 5' RACE reads with MiXCR anew, one entry per CDR3 protein. The repertoire holds 590,000 or so distinct CDR3 sequences, 25% to 30% seen once, with approximately 14% in the top ten. The sample taken for sequencing was blood. The receptors come from an elderly woman in good health. Both conserved end residues are part of each CDR3. Each record gives: J gene, V gene, D gene, clone size, CDR3 protein, CDR3 DNA. A D gene is named only where the DNA matches it firmly. The size entry is marked missing in some rows and otherwise reads once, few, many or a size class.

TRBJ2-1 | TRBV3-1 | TRBD2 | many | CASSRPGTSGGQQFF | TGTGCCAGCAGCCGCCCCGGGACTAGCGGGGGGCAGCAGTTCTTC
TRBJ1-1 | TRBV2 | TRBD1 | - | CASSETTGVVTEAFF | TGTGCCAGCAGTGAAACAACAGGGGTGGTGACTGAAGCTTTCTTT
TRBJ2-3 | TRBV6-5 | - | - | CASGYSSGWGQGTDTQYF | TGTGCCAGCGGTTACTCGAGTGGATGGGGTCAGGGCACAGATACGCAGTATTTT
TRBJ2-5 | TRBV3-1 | TRBD2 | many | CASRRLADQETQYF | TGTGCCAGCAGGAGACTAGCGGACCAAGAGACCCAGTACTTC
TRBJ1-6 | TRBV14 | TRBD1 | few | CASSSDRTPNSPLHF | TGTGCCAGCAGCTCGGACAGGACACCCAATTCACCCCTCCACTTT
TRBJ2-5 | TRBV20-1 | - | many | CSARDLGRGQETQYF | TGCAGTGCTAGAGATCTTGGCCGAGGCCAAGAGACCCAGTACTTC
TRBJ2-7 | TRBV11-2 | - | few | CASSAPLLRAYF | TGTGCCAGCAGCGCTCCCCTATTAAGGGCGTACTTC
TRBJ2-1 | TRBV7-2 | TRBD1 | many | CASTGQGAWNEQFF | TGTGCCAGCACTGGACAGGGGGCCTGGAATGAGCAGTTCTTC
TRBJ2-7 | TRBV20-1 | TRBD2 | few | CSARSPGTRNEQYF | TGCAGTGCTAGGAGTCCCGGGACTAGAAACGAGCAGTACTTC
TRBJ2-3 | TRBV10-3 | - | - | CAIGRKDTDTQYF | TGTGCCATAGGCAGGAAAGATACAGATACCCAGTATTTT